Listed below are T cell receptor beta chains from one sample, sequenced in a study of prognosis after radiotherapy for stage I lung cancer. A single record per CDR3 protein comes from TCRdb applying MiXCR to the multiplex PCR reads. Here the sample spans 15,000 to 20,000 distinct CDR3 sequences, approximately 46% being singletons. The specimen comprised PBMCs, sampled before or after stereotactic body radiation therapy (not recorded which). The receptors were gathered from a donor over 45 with non-small cell lung cancer. The CDR3 runs from the conserved cysteine through the conserved F or W. Each record gives: CDR3 length, clone size, J gene, V gene, D gene, CDR3 DNA, CDR3 protein. D genes are given only for firm matches. Only some rows state a clone size, as once, few, many or a class for expanded clones.

16	many	TRBJ2-1	TRBV6-1	-	TGTGCCAGCAGGATTCAGACAGGGGAGGGGTACAATGAGCAGTTCTTC	CASRIQTGEGYNEQFF
14	many	TRBJ1-5	TRBV5-8	-	TGTGCCAGCAGCCAGGACGGTTCTAATCAGCCCCAGCATTTT	CASSQDGSNQPQHF
15	many	TRBJ1-1	TRBV5-1	TRBD1	TGCGCCAGCAGCTTCGCCGGGACAGGGGGCGGAGAAGCTTTCTTT	CASSFAGTGGGEAFF
18	-	TRBJ2-7	TRBV2	TRBD2	TGTGCCAGCATTGGCCGGAACCCGGTCGGCGGGAGTACGGGGGAGCAGTACTTC	CASIGRNPVGGSTGEQYF
16	many	TRBJ2-5	TRBV5-1	-	TGCGCCAGCAGCTTGTTTCGGGGGGCCGGGAGAGAGACCCAGTACTTC	CASSLFRGAGRETQYF
16	many	TRBJ1-1	TRBV5-4	-	TGTGCCAGCAGCTCGGGACCGAGCATACTAAACACTGAAGCTTTCTTT	CASSSGPSILNTEAFF
14	-	TRBJ2-1	TRBV5-1	TRBD2	TGCGCCAGCAGCTTATTAGCGGGATCTATCGATCAGTTCTTC	CASSLLAGSIDQFF
14	many	TRBJ2-7	TRBV5-5	-	TGTGCCAGCAGCCTGGGACGGTGGGTAAACGAGCAGTACTTC	CASSLGRWVNEQYF
16	many	TRBJ2-3	TRBV10-3	TRBD2	TGTGCCATCAGTGAGCGGATAGCGGGAGGGGGAGATACGCAGTATTTT	CAISERIAGGGDTQYF
12	many	TRBJ1-1	TRBV20-1	-	TGCAGTGCCAGCTGGGCAGGAGCTGAAGCTTTCTTT	CSASWAGAEAFF
15	many	TRBJ2-3	TRBV7-2	TRBD2	TGTGCCAGCAGCTCCATGACTAGCGGGAGAGGATGGCAGTATTTT	CASSSMTSGRGWQYF
14	many	TRBJ2-7	TRBV5-1	TRBD1	TGCGCCAGCATCCAGACAGGGAGCCCCTACGAGCAGTACTTC	CASIQTGSPYEQYF
14	many	TRBJ2-1	TRBV19	TRBD1	TGTGCCAGTAGTAGGGACAGGGTGGCCAATGAGCAGTTCTTC	CASSRDRVANEQFF
14	many	TRBJ2-1	TRBV11-3	TRBD2	TGTGCCAGCAGCTGGGGCGGGAGTTCGAATGAGCAGTTCTTC	CASSWGGSSNEQFF
14	many	TRBJ2-2	TRBV27	-	TGTGCCAGCAGTTTGGTATGGAACACCGGGGAGCTGTTTTTT	CASSLVWNTGELFF
16	-	TRBJ1-5	TRBV28	-	TGTGCCAGCAGTTTTGGGGGGGGCGGGAGCAATAAACCCCAGCATTTT	CASSFGGGGSNKPQHF
14	many	TRBJ2-1	TRBV20-1	TRBD2	TGCAGTGCTGGGGGCGGGAGGAGGGTCAATGAGCAGTTCTTC	CSAGGGRRVNEQFF
17	-	TRBJ2-3	TRBV28	TRBD2	TGTGCCAGCAGTTGGCCGCACGGGAGCGGGAGTCAGGATACACAGTATTTT	CASSWPHGSGSQDTQYF
14	many	TRBJ1-1	TRBV20-1	TRBD1	TGCAGTGCTTCCCCCCACCGGACAGGGACTGAAGCTTTCTTT	CSASPHRTGTEAFF
15	many	TRBJ2-2	TRBV29-1	-	TGCAGCGTTCAACAGGGATTGGGTCTCACCGGGGAGCTGTTTTTT	CSVQQGLGLTGELFF
12	many	TRBJ2-7	TRBV29-1	TRBD1	TGCAGCGCAATAAGACAGGGGTACGAGCAGTACTTC	CSAIRQGYEQYF
16	many	TRBJ2-2	TRBV6-1	TRBD2	TGTGCCAGCAGGCCGGGTGTCGGGAGGACGGCCGGGGAGCTGTTTTTT	CASRPGVGRTAGELFF
15	many	TRBJ2-7	TRBV4-2	TRBD2	TGTGCCAGCAGGCGTACCGGGACTAGCGGCTACGAGCAGTACTTC	CASRRTGTSGYEQYF